The source of this T cell receptor (delta chain) is a study of gamma-delta chains in newborns, infants, children (dated by TCRdb to between 2018 and 2021). About the study as a whole: According to the study title, microbial exposure causes polyclonal expansion of innate gammadelta T cells right after birth. The study investigated how microbial exposure shaped innate gammadelta T cell populations in human newborns immediately after birth.

Comments on this clone: There is no known antigen for this receptor. Per-nucleotide qualities are absent, and no much larger clonotype sits a single base away. Other DNA sequences within the sample encode an identical CDR3.

Its CDR3 holds 18 amino acids, cysteine through phenylalanine. Only CDR3 DNA remains: 54 bases, in frame from the first base. CDR1 and CDR2, per the germline V gene, are GEAIGNYY and EKD. Trimming removed 1 base from V and 0 bases from J, leaving 12 bases between the germline ends. The data were produced on an Illumina MiSeq. TCRdb reprocessed the public reads with the caller CATT; rows with the same DNA were merged afterwards. This sample comprises 15,000 or so delta-chain clones, roughly 7% of them detected only once. 20% to 25% of the sample belongs to the ten largest clones. Material for sequencing was blood. This sequence originates from a child who was a newborn, infant or young child, either healthy, febrile or measles-vaccinated (not recorded which). The chain couples TRDV2 to TRDJ3; perhaps TRDD3 is the D gene, with 6 bases matching. This receptor carries the CDR3 CACDTGDYLSWDTRQMFF. The nucleotide sequence is TGTGCCTGTGACACTGGGGATTACCTCTCCTGGGACACCCGACAGATGTTTTTC.